This T cell receptor (beta chain) was sequenced in a study of T-cell reconstitution after alpha-beta-depleted transplantation in children. The study's findings and limits: Approximately two months post-transplant, alpha-beta T cells reportedly originated from several hundred expanded graft clones. T-cell numbers and diversity, one year after transplant, stemmed largely from T cells that were newly produced.

On this clonotype itself: The antigen remains undetermined.

V was trimmed by 10 bases and J by 3 bases, leaving 16 bases between them. The CDR3 is 13 residues long. CDR1 and CDR2 from the germline V gene are MGHRA and YSYEKL. Preparation of the TCRbeta library used unique molecular identifiers. A single record per CDR3 protein comes from TCRdb applying MiXCR to the PCR reads. The data show under 300,000 distinct CDR3 sequences, around a tenth seen once. The chain combines TRBV4-1 with TRBJ2-7; D possibly uses TRBD1 or TRBD2 (6 bases each). The sequencing here drew on peripheral blood, taken 180 days after TCRalphabeta/CD19-depleted stem cell transplant. The TCR sequence derives from a male patient between 2 and 10 years old who had a stem cell transplant for chronic granulomatous disease, so the T cells may come from the graft donor. The CDR3 loop is CATILGGRYEQYF. In DNA, the CDR3 is TGCGCCACCATTCTGGGGGGCCGCTACGAGCAGTACTTC.